This TCR beta chain originates from a study of T-cell reconstitution after alpha-beta-depleted transplantation in children (dated by TCRdb to the mid-2010s). General notes on the study: Using TCR repertoire profiling, the study quantitatively followed how T-cell immune reconstitution unfolded in children after TCRalphabeta/CD19-depleted allogeneic hematopoietic cell transplantation.

Libraries were made using PCR. Sequencing relied on an Illumina HiSeq 2500. TCR libraries were prepared with molecular barcoding, using unique molecular identifiers to normalize TCRbeta repertoire quantification. The raw public data were reprocessed by TCRdb itself: fastp quality trimming at Q25, MiXCR clonotype calling, in-frame beta chains only. Entries are consolidated by CDR3 protein sequence, retaining the most common genes and DNA. The table for this sample lists 130,000 to 150,000 distinct CDR3 sequences; 8.8% of them were counted only once. The ten largest clonotypes hold over 15% of the sample. This clonotype has at least ten counts. Its antigen is still unknown. No base quality information exists; no much larger clone differs at one position. Paper-wide results and their limitations: Over the following months the frequencies of hyperexpanded clones went down, and after one year T-cell counts and TCRbeta diversity were mostly credited to newly produced T cells. The apparently early recovery of alphabetaT-cell counts about two months after transplant reportedly depended on only several hundred rapidly expanded clones that came from non-depleted graft cells. In some patients, the high TCRbeta diversity seen at day 60 was put down to recipient T cells and intrathymic progenitors that had survived conditioning.

The meaning of the sample's treatment or condition label: allogeneic hematopoietic cell transplantation with graft depleted of TCRalphabeta T cells and CD19 B cells. The children who served as transplant recipients had been given grafts of TCRalphabeta/CD19-depleted allogeneic hematopoietic cells. From the cysteine up to the phenylalanine, the CDR3 has a length of 17 residues. The sequence is cut down to CDR3 DNA, 51 bases in frame from base 1. CDR1 and CDR2 (LGHDT, YNNKEL) derive from the germline V gene (reference sequence). The germline V end is reduced by 0 bases and the J end by 1 base; junction bases left unmatched: 5.

This sequence was found in a female patient aged 2-10 years who had a stem cell transplant for congenital amegakaryocytic thrombocytopenia, so the T cells may come from the graft donor. The rearranged chain carries TRBV3-1 and TRBJ2-1; a stretch of 8 junction bases matches TRBD2. The source was PBMCs, mostly from graft donor cells, collected 180 days after TCRalphabeta/CD19-depleted stem cell transplant. The nucleotides read TGTGCCAGCAGCCAAGATTCAGCGGGAGTGTCCTACAATGAGCAGTTCTTC. Translation gives CASSQDSAGVSYNEQFF.